The rows below give T cell receptor beta chains drawn from one sample of a study of T cells in Graves' hyperthyroidism and ophthalmopathy. TCRdb recomputed calls from the multiplex PCR reads with MiXCR, one row per CDR3 protein. Here the sample spans some 600,000 distinct CDR3 sequences, roughly 13% being singletons. Specimen: blood. These receptors came from a woman under 40 with Graves' hyperthyroidism that later progressed to Graves' ophthalmopathy. The CDR3 runs from the conserved cysteine through the conserved F or W. Fields, in order: clone size, V gene, D gene, J gene, CDR3 protein, CDR3 DNA. A D gene is named only where the DNA matches it firmly. Where a row states a size, it is once, few, many or the class of an expanded clone; other rows omit it.

many	TRBV6-1	-	TRBJ1-5	CASTPLGGDGQPQHF	TGTGCCAGCACCCCTTTGGGGGGGGATGGTCAGCCCCAGCATTTT
few	TRBV15	-	TRBJ1-2	CATSNRDGNYGYTF	TGTGCCACCAGCAACCGGGACGGGAACTATGGCTACACCTTC
-	TRBV30	-	TRBJ1-5	CAWADGDQPQHF	TGTGCCTGGGCAGACGGGGATCAGCCCCAGCATTTT
-	TRBV7-9	TRBD1	TRBJ1-2	CASSIRQGTRHYGYTF	TGTGCCAGCAGCATTAGACAGGGGACTCGACACTATGGCTACACCTTC
many	TRBV19	TRBD1	TRBJ1-1	CASSVTGHETTEAFF	TGTGCCAGTAGTGTGACAGGGCACGAGACAACTGAAGCTTTCTTT
-	TRBV9	TRBD2	TRBJ2-1	CASSLGHSGLAGKYNEQVF	TGTGCCAGCAGTTTAGGACATTCAGGACTAGCGGGAAAGTACAATGAGCAGGTCTTC
-	TRBV6-2/TRBV6-3	TRBD2	TRBJ2-1	CASSPTMGGPYNEQFF	TGTGCCAGCAGCCCGACGATGGGAGGGCCCTACAATGAGCAGTTCTTC
many	TRBV12-3/TRBV12-4	-	TRBJ2-5	CASNNFRETQYF	TGTGCCAGCAACAACTTTAGAGAGACCCAGTACTTC
-	TRBV19	-	TRBJ2-4	CASSPRDLAKNIQYF	TGTGCCAGTAGCCCACGAGACTTAGCCAAAAACATTCAGTACTTC
many	TRBV7-2	-	TRBJ1-2	CASSLDVRLNYGYTF	TGTGCCAGCAGCTTAGATGTCAGGCTAAACTATGGCTACACCTTC
few	TRBV11-3	TRBD1	TRBJ2-5	CASSLGGTGAKETQYF	TGTGCCAGCAGCTTAGGAGGGACAGGGGCTAAAGAGACCCAGTACTTC
-	TRBV6-5	-	TRBJ1-5	CASSYSIGGNQPQHF	TGTGCCAGCAGTTACTCCATTGGGGGGAATCAGCCCCAGCATTTT
many	TRBV2	-	TRBJ1-5	CASTGGLNSNQPQHF	TGTGCCAGCACCGGGGGACTGAATAGCAATCAGCCCCAGCATTTT
-	TRBV30	-	TRBJ2-7	CAWSRPPQEQYF	TGTGCCTGGAGTAGGCCTCCACAAGAGCAGTACTTC
few	TRBV9	-	TRBJ1-1	CASSAEFLGTEAFF	TGTGCCAGCAGCGCAGAATTCTTGGGCACTGAAGCTTTCTTT
many	TRBV5-1	TRBD2	TRBJ2-3	CASSAGGSRADTQYF	TGCGCCAGCAGCGCGGGCGGGAGTAGGGCAGATACGCAGTATTTT
-	TRBV25-1	-	TRBJ2-1	CASSEGGGAVDEQFF	TGTGCCAGCAGTGAGGGAGGGGGCGCGGTGGATGAGCAGTTCTTC
few	TRBV7-8	-	TRBJ1-1	CASGVSGSTTEAFF	TGTGCCAGCGGGGTTTCAGGTTCCACCACTGAAGCTTTCTTT
few	TRBV24-1	TRBD1	TRBJ2-3	CATSDPGLTGNPTDTQYF	TGTGCCACCAGTGATCCCGGCCTGACAGGGAACCCAACAGATACGCAGTATTTT
-	TRBV20-1	TRBD1	TRBJ2-1	CSASPGQGVDEQFF	TGCAGTGCCAGCCCGGGACAGGGGGTGGATGAGCAGTTCTTC
few	TRBV20-1	TRBD2	TRBJ2-1	CSATLAGPGNEQFF	TGCAGTGCCACACTAGCGGGTCCTGGGAATGAGCAGTTCTTC
few	TRBV7-9	-	TRBJ2-2	CASSSRTVSTGELFF	TGTGCCAGCAGTTCCAGGACAGTAAGCACCGGGGAGCTGTTTTTT
-	TRBV24-1	TRBD2	TRBJ2-1	CATKAPGGSGNEQFF	TGTGCCACCAAGGCCCCGGGGGGGTCGGGGAATGAGCAGTTCTTC
many	TRBV28	TRBD1	TRBJ1-6	CASSSGQGVSYNSPLHF	TGTGCCAGCAGTTCCGGACAGGGGGTTTCCTATAATTCACCCCTCCACTTT
many	TRBV5-1	-	TRBJ2-2	CASSSTGANTGELFF	TGCGCCAGCAGCTCGACTGGGGCGAACACCGGGGAGCTGTTTTTT
few	TRBV25-1	-	TRBJ1-1	CASSGGRVMNTEAFF	TGTGCCAGCAGTGGGGGGCGAGTAATGAACACTGAAGCTTTCTTT
many	TRBV5-1	TRBD2	TRBJ2-5	CASSRRTSGIQETQYF	TGCGCCAGCAGCCGCAGGACTAGCGGTATACAAGAGACCCAGTACTTC
-	TRBV27	-	TRBJ2-7	CASRSRVMYEQYF	TGTGCCAGCAGGAGTAGGGTAATGTACGAGCAGTACTTC
many	TRBV6-2/TRBV6-3	TRBD1	TRBJ1-2	CASSYGTDLTRGYTF	TGTGCCAGCAGTTACGGGACAGACCTTACCCGGGGCTACACCTTC
many	TRBV3-1	TRBD2	TRBJ2-7	CASSPPGLGGYEQYF	TGTGCCAGCAGCCCACCGGGACTAGGAGGTTACGAGCAGTACTTC
many	TRBV29-1	TRBD2	TRBJ2-2	CSVETQRGTGELFF	TGCAGCGTTGAGACGCAGCGGGGCACCGGGGAGCTGTTTTTT
few	TRBV7-2	-	TRBJ1-3	CASSFPGVSGNTIYF	TGTGCCAGCAGCTTCCCCGGGGTGTCTGGAAACACCATATATTTT
many	TRBV6-1	TRBD1	TRBJ1-4	CASSDRQGENEKLFF	TGTGCCAGCAGTGATCGACAGGGGGAAAATGAAAAACTGTTTTTT
few	TRBV18	TRBD1	TRBJ2-2	CASSPPTGTGGTGELFF	TGTGCCAGCTCACCACCCACAGGGACAGGGGGCACCGGGGAGCTGTTTTTT
many	TRBV25-1	-	TRBJ2-7	CASRGTSYEQYF	TGTGCCAGCAGAGGGACGTCCTACGAGCAGTACTTC
many	TRBV9	TRBD2	TRBJ2-7	CASSASGTSGRHEEQYF	TGTGCCAGCAGCGCCTCCGGGACTAGCGGGAGACATGAAGAGCAGTACTTC
many	TRBV10-3	TRBD2	TRBJ2-2	CAITRDMVAGGPDTGELFF	TGTGCCATCACCCGTGATATGGTAGCGGGAGGGCCGGACACCGGGGAGCTGTTTTTT
many	TRBV15	-	TRBJ1-3	CATTSSFGNTIYF	TGTGCCACGACTTCCAGCTTCGGAAACACCATATATTTT
-	TRBV5-8	-	TRBJ2-1	CASALGSSYNEQFF	TGTGCCAGCGCCTTGGGGAGCTCCTACAATGAGCAGTTCTTC
few	TRBV7-9	TRBD2	TRBJ2-3	CASSQTSGNTDTQYF	TGTGCCAGCAGCCAGACTAGCGGGAACACAGATACGCAGTATTTT
many	TRBV11-1	-	TRBJ2-2	CASSPIVLANTGELFF	TGTGCCAGCAGCCCAATAGTACTAGCGAACACCGGGGAGCTGTTTTTT
many	TRBV7-2	-	TRBJ2-2	CASSLVTGGGELFF	TGTGCCAGCAGCTTAGTTACCGGTGGGGGAGAGCTGTTTTTT
many	TRBV7-9	-	TRBJ2-5	CASSLRRVARETQYF	TGTGCCAGCAGCTTAAGGCGGGTGGCCCGAGAGACCCAGTACTTC
many	TRBV25-1	TRBD2	TRBJ2-1	CASSEYKPGLGIGNEQFF	TGTGCCAGCAGTGAATATAAACCGGGACTAGGTATTGGGAATGAGCAGTTCTTC
many	TRBV29-1	-	TRBJ1-2	CSVEGQDSYGYTF	TGCAGCGTGGAGGGGCAGGACAGCTATGGCTACACCTTC
-	TRBV2	TRBD2	TRBJ2-1	CASSPGTKYNEQFF	TGTGCCAGCAGCCCCGGGACTAAATACAATGAGCAGTTCTTC
-	TRBV25-1	-	TRBJ1-1	CASSVQGGKAFF	TGTGCCAGCAGTGTTCAGGGTGGGAAAGCTTTCTTT
many	TRBV2	TRBD2	TRBJ2-3	CASNRDYTDTQYF	TGTGCCAGCAACCGGGACTACACAGATACGCAGTATTTT
-	TRBV6-2/TRBV6-3	TRBD2	TRBJ2-7	CASSYSSPAGGPPYEQYF	TGTGCCAGCAGTTACTCGAGCCCAGCGGGAGGCCCTCCCTACGAGCAGTACTTC
few	TRBV6-1	-	TRBJ1-5	CASTRNSNQPQHF	TGTGCCAGCACAAGGAATAGCAATCAGCCCCAGCATTTT
many	TRBV25-1	-	TRBJ1-5	CASAPLEGKGNQPQHF	TGTGCCAGCGCGCCCCTGGAGGGCAAGGGCAATCAGCCCCAGCATTTT
few	TRBV25-1	-	TRBJ1-1	CASSNRPTEAFF	TGTGCCAGCAGTAATCGACCCACTGAAGCTTTCTTT
many	TRBV12-3/TRBV12-4	-	TRBJ1-1	CASSAGTRNTEAFF	TGTGCCAGCTCTGCCGGGACCCGGAACACTGAAGCTTTCTTT
-	TRBV12-5	-	TRBJ2-6	CASGLGLTVSSGANVLTF	TGTGCTAGTGGTTTGGGATTGACTGTGAGCTCTGGGGCCAACGTCCTGACTTTC
-	TRBV7-3	TRBD1	TRBJ2-2	CASSPREYRGKTGELFF	TGTGCCAGCAGCCCCCGAGAGTACAGGGGAAAAACCGGGGAGCTGTTTTTT